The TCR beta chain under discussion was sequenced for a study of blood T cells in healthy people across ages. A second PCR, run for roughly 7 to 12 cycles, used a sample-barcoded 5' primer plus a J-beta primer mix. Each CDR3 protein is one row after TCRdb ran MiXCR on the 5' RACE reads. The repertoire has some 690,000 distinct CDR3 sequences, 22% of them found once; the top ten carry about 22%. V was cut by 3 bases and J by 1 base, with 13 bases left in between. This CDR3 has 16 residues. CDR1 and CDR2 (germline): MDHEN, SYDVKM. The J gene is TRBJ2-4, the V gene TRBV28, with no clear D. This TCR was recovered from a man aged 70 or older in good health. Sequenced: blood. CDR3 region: CASSFAQSGAKNIQYF. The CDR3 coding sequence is TGTGCCAGCAGTTTTGCCCAGTCTGGGGCCAAAAACATTCAGTACTTC.